This is a list of T cell receptor beta chains from one sample in a study of beta chain features in type 1 diabetes. Using immunoSEQ multiplex PCR, the repertoire was profiled, and TCRdb retains in-frame clones only, with some absent. The table has around 340,000 clones, about 20% seen once. Sequencing was carried out using naive CD4+ T cells from blood. The origin of the receptors is a woman aged 18-30 years in good health. CDR3s include the opening cysteine and the closing phenylalanine or tryptophan. The D gene is left open where the match is weak. The size of a clone is reported for some rows only, either as once, few or many, or as a class for expanded clones.

>TRBJ2-5|.|TRBV9|.
TGTGCCAGCAGCGTTTCCCCCAGGGCGGATCAAGAGACCCAGTACTTC
CASSVSPRADQETQYF
>TRBJ2-5|few|TRBV15|.
TGTGCCACCAGCGAGACTATGGATAAGACCCAGTACTTC
CATSETMDKTQYF
>TRBJ2-2|few|TRBV7-2|TRBD1
TGTGCCAGCAGCCCTGGGACAGCTGAGGGTTACACCGGGGAGCTGTTTTTT
CASSPGTAEGYTGELFF
>TRBJ2-5|few|TRBV2|TRBD1
TGTGCCGGACAGGGGGAGGAGACCCAGTACTTC
CAGQGEETQYF
>TRBJ1-4|.|TRBV11-2|TRBD1
TGTGCCAGCAGCTACTACAGGGGGAAGGATCGTGAAAAACTGTTTTTT
CASSYYRGKDREKLFF
>TRBJ2-7|.|TRBV5-8|TRBD1
TGTGCCAGCAGATTACCGGGACAGATGGGCTACGAGCAGTACTTC
CASRLPGQMGYEQYF
>TRBJ1-2|.|TRBV4-1|TRBD1
TGCGCCAGCAGCCAGACAGGGTTAAATGGCTACACCTTC
CASSQTGLNGYTF
>TRBJ1-5|.|TRBV7-2|.
TGTGCCAGCAGCGGCAACAATCAGCCCCAGCATTTT
CASSGNNQPQHF
>TRBJ2-7|few|TRBV7-2|.
TGTGCCAGCAAATCCTCCTCCGGTTATACCTACGAGCAGTACTTC
CASKSSSGYTYEQYF
>TRBJ1-5|few|TRBV30|.
TGTGCCTGGGGGTTACAGGTTGATCAGCCCCAGCATTTT
CAWGLQVDQPQHF
>TRBJ2-3|few|TRBV9|.
TGTGCCAGCAGCGTAGAAGGAGGGAGGACAGATACGCAGTATTTT
CASSVEGGRTDTQYF
>TRBJ2-2|.|TRBV5-8|TRBD2
TGTGCCAGCAGCTTGATAAGCGGGGGTATCGGGGAGCTGTTTTTT
CASSLISGGIGELFF
>TRBJ2-5|once|TRBV6-6|.
TGTGCCAGCAGCTCGGGGGAGACCCAGTACTTC
CASSSGETQYF
>TRBJ1-1|.|TRBV14|.
TGTGCCAGCAGCCAAGACTTCAACACTGAAGCTTTCTTT
CASSQDFNTEAFF
>TRBJ1-4|few|TRBV30|TRBD1
TGTGCCTGGAGCAGAAGGGACAGGGGGAGTTCCCTTTCTAATGAAAAACTGTTTTTT
CAWSRRDRGSSLSNEKLFF
>TRBJ2-7|.|TRBV5-1|TRBD1
TGCGCCAGCAGAAGGGACAGTCCCTACGAGCAGTACTTC
CASRRDSPYEQYF
>TRBJ2-1|.|TRBV7-6|TRBD2
TGTGCCAGCAGCTTAGCAACGGTATTAGCGGGAGTGGGTGAGCAGTTCTTC
CASSLATVLAGVGEQFF
>TRBJ1-6|few|TRBV29-1|TRBD1
TGCAGCGTTTCGACCGGGACAGGCAATAATTCACCCCTCCACTTT
CSVSTGTGNNSPLHF
>TRBJ2-4|.|TRBV18|.
TGTGCCAGCTCACCACCGGGGCAGGGGGCCAAAAACATTCAGTACTTC
CASSPPGQGAKNIQYF
>TRBJ2-1|.|TRBV4-1|TRBD2
TGCGCCAGCAGCCAAGCGGTGGGGCTAGCGGGGACTCCCTACAATGAGCAGTTCTTC
CASSQAVGLAGTPYNEQFF
>TRBJ1-2|few|TRBV4-1|TRBD1
TGCGCCAGCAGCCCGGGGGGGAGACCGGGACAGGGGAGACTCGGTGGCTACACCTTC
CASSPGGRPGQGRLGGYTF
>TRBJ1-2|.|TRBV2|TRBD1
TGTGCCAACCCGGACAGGGGGCCGGGTGGCTACACCTTC
CANPDRGPGGYTF
>TRBJ2-5|.|TRBV30|.
TGTGCCTGGAGTGGGGGAGGCAGATCAGAGACCCAGTACTTC
CAWSGGGRSETQYF
>TRBJ2-7|.|TRBV5-4|TRBD2
TGTGCCAGCAGCTTGGGGGGGACTAGCGGGAGTTACGAGCAGTACTTC
CASSLGGTSGSYEQYF
>TRBJ2-3|few|TRBV25-1|TRBD1
TGTGCCAGCGCGCAGGGGGCGCGAGATACGCAGTATTTT
CASAQGARDTQYF
>TRBJ2-1|.|TRBV7-7|.
TGTGCTAGCAGTGAGAGCACCCACAATGAGCAGTTCTTC
CASSESTHNEQFF
>TRBJ1-1|.|TRBV14|.
TGTGCCAGCAGCCGAAGAGGGGGGGCTGAAGCTTTCTTT
CASSRRGGAEAFF
>TRBJ1-3|few|TRBV30|.
TGTGCCTGGAGTAAGACTCTCTCTGGAAACACCATATATTTT
CAWSKTLSGNTIYF
>TRBJ2-7|few|TRBV18|TRBD1
TGTGCCAGCTCACCACCAACAGGGGAAGACTACGAGCAGTACTTC
CASSPPTGEDYEQYF
>TRBJ2-2|few|TRBV4-1|TRBD1
TGCGCCAGCAGCCAAGACACGGGACAGCCCTATATTACGAACACCGGGGAGCTGTTTTTT
CASSQDTGQPYITNTGELFF
>TRBJ2-2|few|TRBV5-1|.
TGCGCCAGCTCCAGGGATCGTTCCGGGGAGCTGTTTTTT
CASSRDRSGELFF
>TRBJ2-7|.|TRBV7-2|.
TGTGCCAGCAGCTTAGCAGGGGGTGCCTACGAGCAGTACTTC
CASSLAGGAYEQYF
>TRBJ2-7|.|TRBV11-2|.
TGTGCCAGCAGCTCGACAGGTTACGAGCAGTACTTC
CASSSTGYEQYF
>TRBJ2-1|few|TRBV28|TRBD2
TGTGCCAGCAGTCCTCGGACTAGCTCCCAGTTCTTC
CASSPRTSSQFF
>TRBJ2-1|.|TRBV28|TRBD1
TGTGCCAGCAGCCCTTTCGGCCCCAGGACAGGCCCGAGGTATGAGCAGTTCTTC
CASSPFGPRTGPRYEQFF
>TRBJ2-3|few|TRBV30|.
TGTGCCTGGAGTTATGAGGATACGCAGTATTTT
CAWSYEDTQYF
>TRBJ2-5|.|TRBV6-6|TRBD2
TGTGCCAGCAGACTCGGGAGGGTACAACAAGAGACCCAGTACTTC
CASRLGRVQQETQYF